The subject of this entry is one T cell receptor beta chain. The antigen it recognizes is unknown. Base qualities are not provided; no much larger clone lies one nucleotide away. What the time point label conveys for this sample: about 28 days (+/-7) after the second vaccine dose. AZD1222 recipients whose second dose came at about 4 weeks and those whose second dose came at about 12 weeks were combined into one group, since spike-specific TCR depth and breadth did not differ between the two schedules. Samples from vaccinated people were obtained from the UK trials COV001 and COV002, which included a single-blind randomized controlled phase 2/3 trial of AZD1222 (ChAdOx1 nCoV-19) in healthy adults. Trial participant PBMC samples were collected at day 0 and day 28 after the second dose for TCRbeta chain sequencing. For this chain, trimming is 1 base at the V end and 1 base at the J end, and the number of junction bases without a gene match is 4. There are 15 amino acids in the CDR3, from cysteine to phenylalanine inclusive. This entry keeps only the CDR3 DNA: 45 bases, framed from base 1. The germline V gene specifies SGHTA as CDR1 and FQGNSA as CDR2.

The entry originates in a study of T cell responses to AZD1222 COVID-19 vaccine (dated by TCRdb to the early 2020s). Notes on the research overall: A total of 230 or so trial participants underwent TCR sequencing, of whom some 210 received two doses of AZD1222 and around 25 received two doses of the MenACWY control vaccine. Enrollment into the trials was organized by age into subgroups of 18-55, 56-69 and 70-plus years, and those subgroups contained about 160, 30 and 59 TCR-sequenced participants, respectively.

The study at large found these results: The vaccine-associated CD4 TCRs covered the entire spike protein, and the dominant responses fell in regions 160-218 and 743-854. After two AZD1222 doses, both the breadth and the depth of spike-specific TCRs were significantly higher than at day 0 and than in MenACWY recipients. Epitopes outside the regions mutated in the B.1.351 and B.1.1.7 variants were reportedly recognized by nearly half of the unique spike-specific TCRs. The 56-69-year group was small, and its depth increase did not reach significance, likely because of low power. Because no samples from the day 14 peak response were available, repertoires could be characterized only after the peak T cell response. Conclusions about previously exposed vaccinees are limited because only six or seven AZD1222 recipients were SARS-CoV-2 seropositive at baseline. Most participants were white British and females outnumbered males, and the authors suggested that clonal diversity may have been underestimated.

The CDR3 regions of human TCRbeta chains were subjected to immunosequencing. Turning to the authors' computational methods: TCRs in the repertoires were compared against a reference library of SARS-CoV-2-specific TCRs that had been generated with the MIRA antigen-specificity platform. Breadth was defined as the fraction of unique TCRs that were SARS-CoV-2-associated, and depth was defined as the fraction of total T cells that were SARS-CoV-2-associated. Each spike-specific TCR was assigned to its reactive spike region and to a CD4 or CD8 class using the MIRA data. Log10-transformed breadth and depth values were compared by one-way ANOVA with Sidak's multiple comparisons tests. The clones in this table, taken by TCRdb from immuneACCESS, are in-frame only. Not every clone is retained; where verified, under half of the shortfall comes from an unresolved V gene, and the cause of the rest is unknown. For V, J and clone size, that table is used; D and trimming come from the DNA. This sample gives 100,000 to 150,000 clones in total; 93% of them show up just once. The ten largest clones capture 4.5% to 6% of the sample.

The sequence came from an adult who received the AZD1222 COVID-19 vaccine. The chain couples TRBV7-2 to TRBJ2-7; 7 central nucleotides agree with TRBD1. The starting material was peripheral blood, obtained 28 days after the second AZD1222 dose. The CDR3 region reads CASSLGEGQSYEQYF. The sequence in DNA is TGTGCCAGCAGCTTAGGAGAGGGACAGTCCTACGAGCAGTACTTC.